This T cell receptor (beta chain) was observed in a study of Ad26.COV2.S vaccination and SARS-CoV-2 variants. The treatment is: around 19 received Ad26.COV2.S at low or high dose, single or two shots; roughly five received placebo; per-sample allocation not given. Sampling was done on day 63 after the first vaccine or placebo injection. The repertoire was sequenced with immunoSEQ multiplex PCR; TCRdb's copy has only in-frame clones and lacks some. The sample has roughly 420,000 clones, nearly 90% seen once. Germline CDR1 MGHRA, CDR2 YSYEKL. The CDR3 is 18 residues long. Trimming left V 0 bases short and J 0 bases short, with 18 bases between.

The V call is TRBV4-1, the J call TRBJ2-7, with D maybe TRBD2 (5 bases). The clonotype was recovered from a person aged 18-60 years who received the Ad26.COV2.S COVID-19 vaccine or a placebo. Material: peripheral blood, obtained in a trial of Ad26.COV2.S vaccine versus placebo. CDR3 sequence reads: CASSQDGVGGESSYEQYF. Here the CDR3 DNA reads TGCGCCAGCAGCCAAGATGGTGTGGGTGGGGAGAGCTCCTACGAGCAGTACTTC.